This TCR beta chain was retrieved from a study of T cells after yellow fever vaccination. The CDR3 is 13 amino acids. Trimming left V 5 bases short and J 4 bases short, with 10 bases between. Looked up from germline, CDR1 is SGHAT and CDR2 is FQNNGV. Note on this clonotype: Its target is unknown.

Whole-study results and caveats: Most primary-vaccination clones recurred post-booster (nearly 98% CD4, over 70% CD8). Secondary responses were weaker yet peaked faster, day 5 versus 15. Clonotypes found in both CD4 and CD8 compartments made up a small share.

The TCR cDNA carried a universal primer site and UMIs from 5'RACE template switching. TCRdb re-called the 5' RACE reads through MiXCR, storing one row per CDR3 protein. The sample shows approximately 580,000 distinct CDR3 sequences, around 17% of them seen only once. The sequence derives from a man younger than 30 who received the YFV17D yellow fever vaccine. The chain couples TRBV11-2 to TRBJ2-3; D is perhaps TRBD2 (5 bases). Here the sequenced sample was PBMCs, taken around 5 days after the first yellow fever vaccination. CDR3 sequence: CASSPGYSDTQYF. CDR3 DNA: TGTGCCAGCAGCCCGGGGTACTCAGATACGCAGTATTTT.